This T cell receptor beta chain was recorded in a study of T cell changes during pregnancy in multiple sclerosis. Germline CDR1 reads MNHNS; CDR2 reads SASEGT. The junction had 10 bases not matched to a gene; V was cut back by 5 bases and J by 5 bases. CDR3 size: 15 residues. This clone was observed a single time. Assay used: immunoSEQ multiplex PCR; TCRdb lists only in-frame clones, some missing. The sample includes tens of thousands of clones, 90% to 95% seen only once; the top ten take roughly 1%. This TCR was sampled from a female donor with multiple sclerosis, enrolled in a pregnancy study. Here the sequenced sample was peripheral blood, taken in the first trimester of pregnancy. This chain connects TRBV6-1 to TRBJ2-5; TRBD1 agrees at 8 bases. The CDR3 DNA follows: TGTGCCAGCAGTATACAAGCAGGGGGCTGGGAGACCCAGTACTTC. Translation: CASSIQAGGWETQYF.